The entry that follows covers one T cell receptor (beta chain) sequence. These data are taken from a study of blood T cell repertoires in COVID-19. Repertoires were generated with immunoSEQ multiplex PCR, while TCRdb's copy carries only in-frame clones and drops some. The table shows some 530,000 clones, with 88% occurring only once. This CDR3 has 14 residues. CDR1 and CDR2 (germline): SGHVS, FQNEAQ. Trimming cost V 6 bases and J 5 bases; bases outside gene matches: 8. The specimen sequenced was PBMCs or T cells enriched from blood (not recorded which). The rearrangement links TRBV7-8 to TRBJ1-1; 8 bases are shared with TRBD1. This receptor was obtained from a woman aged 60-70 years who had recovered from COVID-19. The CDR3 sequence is CASSFGQGVTEAFF. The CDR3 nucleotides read TGTGCCAGCAGTTTTGGACAGGGAGTGACTGAAGCTTTCTTT.